The rows below give T cell receptor beta chains drawn from one sample of a study of beta chain features in type 1 diabetes. The data were produced by immunoSEQ multiplex PCR, yet TCRdb's version contains in-frame clones alone and is incomplete. This sample has around 70,000 clones, with 45% to 50% found just once. The sequencing input was central memory CD4+ T cells from blood. Receptor source: a man aged 25 to 40 with type 1 diabetes. Both conserved end residues are part of each CDR3. A D gene is named only where the DNA matches it firmly. Some rows mark clone size as missing; the rest say once, few, many or name a class of expanded clone.

j_gene | d_gene | abundance | v_gene | CDR3nt | CDR3aa
TRBJ2-2 | TRBD2 | . | TRBV5-1 | TGCGCCAGCAGCTTGGAGGGACTAGCGTCCCGGGAGCTGTTTTTT | CASSLEGLASRELFF
TRBJ2-1 | TRBD2 | . | TRBV7-2 | TGTGCCAGCAGCCGGGCGGCGGGAGATAATGAGCAGTTCTTC | CASSRAAGDNEQFF
TRBJ2-6 | TRBD2 | once | TRBV11-2 | TGTGCCAGCAGCGACGGACTAGCGCACTCTGGGGCCAACGTCCTGACTTTC | CASSDGLAHSGANVLTF
TRBJ1-1 | . | . | TRBV7-9 | TGTGCCAGCAGCTCGTTCGGGGGGAGCACTGAAGCTTTCTTT | CASSSFGGSTEAFF
TRBJ2-1 | . | . | TRBV14 | TGTGCCAGCAGCCCCAATCCAGTGGGGCCCTACAATGAGCAGTTCTTC | CASSPNPVGPYNEQFF
TRBJ2-3 | TRBD2 | . | TRBV25-1 | TGTGCCAGCAGTGCGGGACTAGCGGGGGCCCGCCCGACAGATACGCAGTATTTT | CASSAGLAGARPTDTQYF
TRBJ1-3 | TRBD1 | . | TRBV5-6 | TGTGCCAGCAGCTTGTTTGGACAGGGTTTTTCTGGAAACACCATATATTTT | CASSLFGQGFSGNTIYF
TRBJ1-2 | TRBD1 | . | TRBV5-4 | TGTGCCAGCAGCTTGCGACAGGGCCCTGGCTACACCTTC | CASSLRQGPGYTF
TRBJ1-1 | . | . | TRBV5-1 | TGCGCCAGCAGCTTGGAACGGGTTAACACTGAAGCTTTCTTT | CASSLERVNTEAFF
TRBJ1-3 | . | . | TRBV7-8 | TGTGCCAGCAGCTTAGATTTGAGCTCTGGAAACACCATATATTTT | CASSLDLSSGNTIYF
TRBJ1-6 | TRBD1 | . | TRBV28 | TGTGCCAGCAGTTCGGGACAGGGTACCAATAATTCACCCCTCCACTTT | CASSSGQGTNNSPLHF
TRBJ2-4 | TRBD2 | . | TRBV6-1 | TGTGCCAGCAGCCCGGGACTAGCGGGCGACATTCAGTACTTC | CASSPGLAGDIQYF
TRBJ1-1 | TRBD1 | . | TRBV7-2 | TGTGCCAGCAGCTTATTCAACAGGGGGAACACTGAAGCTTTCTTT | CASSLFNRGNTEAFF
TRBJ2-1 | TRBD2 | . | TRBV7-8 | TGTGCCAGCAGCTTAGGCCTAGCGGGGGGGCTCGATGAGCAGTTCTTC | CASSLGLAGGLDEQFF
TRBJ1-6 | TRBD1 | few | TRBV7-8 | TGTGCCAGCAGCACGGGACAGGGTAGCTCCTATAATTCACCCCTCCACTTT | CASSTGQGSSYNSPLHF
TRBJ1-1 | TRBD1 | . | TRBV19 | TGTGCCAGTAGTACCCGAGGGACAGGTGGGAACACTGAAGCTTTCTTT | CASSTRGTGGNTEAFF
TRBJ2-1 | TRBD2 | . | TRBV4-2 | TGTGCCAGCAGCCAACAGACTAGCGGGGGGAACAATGAGCAGTTCTTC | CASSQQTSGGNNEQFF
TRBJ2-3 | . | . | TRBV2 | TGTGCCAGCAACCGAGACAGGATCACAGATACGCAGTATTTT | CASNRDRITDTQYF
TRBJ2-1 | . | . | TRBV19 | TGTGCCAGTAGTATGCGGGGGCCGCCGGGCAATGAGCAGTTCTTC | CASSMRGPPGNEQFF
TRBJ2-5 | TRBD2 | . | TRBV7-9 | TGTGCCAGCAGCTTCTCGGGAGGGCCAAGAGAGACCCAGTACTTC | CASSFSGGPRETQYF
TRBJ2-7 | . | . | TRBV4-1 | TGCGCCAGCAGCCAAGGGCTGGTAAGCTCCTACGAGCAGTACTTC | CASSQGLVSSYEQYF
TRBJ2-5 | . | . | TRBV19 | TGTGCCAGTAGTATAGGGCTGCAAGAGACCCAGTACTTC | CASSIGLQETQYF
TRBJ2-1 | TRBD2 | once | TRBV10-3 | TGTGCCATCAGTGGGGGACAGGGCCGACTAGCGGGGCCAAATGAGCAGTTCTTC | CAISGGQGRLAGPNEQFF